A selection of T cell receptor beta chains follows, all from one sample in a study of cytomegalovirus exposure and HLA in healthy donors. The table came from immunoSEQ multiplex PCR; TCRdb's copy has only in-frame clones and leaves some out. The sample lists 90,000 to 120,000 clones; about 74% were seen once. Sample: PBMCs. The receptors stem from a woman aged 18 to 35 in good health and CMV-seropositive. Each CDR3 is given with its conserved first and last residue. Each record gives: V gene, clone size, D gene, J gene, CDR3 protein, CDR3 DNA. The D gene is left open where the match is weak. Not every row has a clone size; where given, it reads once, few, many or a size class.

v_call: TRBV29-1
clone_size: -
d_call: -
j_call: TRBJ2-7
cdr3_aa: CSVRQGRGSSYEQYF
cdr3_nt: TGCAGCGTAAGGCAGGGCCGAGGCAGCTCCTACGAGCAGTACTTC

v_call: TRBV2
clone_size: -
d_call: -
j_call: TRBJ2-4
cdr3_aa: CASSERNIQYF
cdr3_nt: TGTGCCAGCAGTGAACGAAACATTCAGTACTTC

v_call: TRBV6-5
clone_size: -
d_call: TRBD2
j_call: TRBJ2-7
cdr3_aa: CASSSPGTSGYEQYF
cdr3_nt: TGTGCCAGCAGTAGTCCCGGGACTAGCGGGTACGAGCAGTACTTC

v_call: TRBV27
clone_size: -
d_call: -
j_call: TRBJ2-1
cdr3_aa: CASNGGPGHGNEQFF
cdr3_nt: TGTGCCAGCAACGGGGGGCCAGGTCACGGAAATGAGCAGTTCTTC

v_call: TRBV30
clone_size: -
d_call: -
j_call: TRBJ2-1
cdr3_aa: CAWSVSASRFF
cdr3_nt: TGTGCCTGGAGTGTGAGCGCAAGCAGGTTCTTC

v_call: TRBV12-2
clone_size: -
d_call: -
j_call: TRBJ1-1
cdr3_aa: CASRLEQIPLLGDTEAFF
cdr3_nt: TGTGCAAGTCGCTTAGAGCAGATCCCGCTCCTAGGGGACACTGAAGCTTTCTTT

v_call: TRBV5-1
clone_size: -
d_call: TRBD2
j_call: TRBJ2-5
cdr3_aa: CASSPRTSGSSETQYF
cdr3_nt: TGCGCCAGCAGCCCCCGGACTAGCGGGAGTTCAGAGACCCAGTACTTC

v_call: TRBV2
clone_size: -
d_call: TRBD1
j_call: TRBJ2-7
cdr3_aa: CASTGGAGQYF
cdr3_nt: TGTGCCAGCACAGGGGGCGCAGGGCAGTACTTC

v_call: TRBV7-9
clone_size: -
d_call: TRBD1
j_call: TRBJ2-1
cdr3_aa: CASSHSGTADNEQFF
cdr3_nt: TGTGCCAGCAGCCATTCCGGGACAGCCGACAATGAGCAGTTCTTC

v_call: TRBV7-6
clone_size: -
d_call: TRBD1
j_call: TRBJ1-5
cdr3_aa: CASSTRGQARNQPQHF
cdr3_nt: TGTGCCAGCAGCACCCGAGGACAGGCACGCAATCAGCCCCAGCATTTT

v_call: TRBV7-8
clone_size: few
d_call: TRBD1
j_call: TRBJ2-5
cdr3_aa: CASSRAGGRLETQYF
cdr3_nt: TGTGCCAGCAGTAGGGCAGGGGGCAGGTTAGAGACCCAGTACTTC

v_call: TRBV6-5
clone_size: -
d_call: TRBD1
j_call: TRBJ2-7
cdr3_aa: CASSHGTEADEQYF
cdr3_nt: TGTGCCAGCAGCCACGGGACAGAGGCGGACGAGCAGTACTTC

v_call: TRBV7-9
clone_size: -
d_call: -
j_call: TRBJ2-5
cdr3_aa: CASSPVARQKETQYF
cdr3_nt: TGTGCCAGCAGCCCGGTAGCCCGTCAGAAGGAGACCCAGTACTTC

v_call: TRBV4-3
clone_size: -
d_call: -
j_call: TRBJ2-5
cdr3_aa: CASSQNFRGSEETQYF
cdr3_nt: TGCGCCAGCAGCCAAAACTTTCGGGGATCGGAAGAGACCCAGTACTTC

v_call: TRBV27
clone_size: few
d_call: -
j_call: TRBJ1-1
cdr3_aa: CASSQRDGIEAFF
cdr3_nt: TGTGCCAGCAGTCAGCGGGACGGTATTGAAGCTTTCTTT

v_call: TRBV23-1
clone_size: few
d_call: -
j_call: TRBJ2-7
cdr3_aa: CASSPRSGSYEQYF
cdr3_nt: TGCGCCAGCAGTCCTCGGTCGGGGAGCTACGAGCAGTACTTC